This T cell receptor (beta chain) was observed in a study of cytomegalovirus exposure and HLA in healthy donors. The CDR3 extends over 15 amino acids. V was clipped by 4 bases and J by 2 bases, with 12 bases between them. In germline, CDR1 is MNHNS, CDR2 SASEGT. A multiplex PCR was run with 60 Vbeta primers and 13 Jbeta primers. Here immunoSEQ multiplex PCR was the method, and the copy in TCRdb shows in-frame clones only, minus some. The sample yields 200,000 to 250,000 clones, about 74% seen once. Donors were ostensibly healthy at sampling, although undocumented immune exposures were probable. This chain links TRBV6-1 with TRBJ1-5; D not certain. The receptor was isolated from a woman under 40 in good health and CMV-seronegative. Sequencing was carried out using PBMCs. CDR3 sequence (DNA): TGTGCCAGCAGTGTCCTTTCTGTTGGCAATCAGCCCCAGCATTTT. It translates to CASSVLSVGNQPQHF.